The TCR beta chain described here comes from a study of blood T cell repertoires in COVID-19. Method: immunoSEQ multiplex PCR; TCRdb's copy keeps in-frame clones and lacks some. Found here are around 100,000 clones, about 88% of them singletons; the top ten hold 3% to 3.5%. The trim removed 3 bases at V and 3 bases at J, leaving 5 bases unmatched. Germline V gene sequence: CDR1 KGHSH, CDR2 LQKENI. The CDR3 sequence is 15 residues long. Sequencing used peripheral blood. The sequence was obtained from a man aged 40-49 years with acute or convalescent COVID-19. The chain combines TRBV18 with TRBJ2-3; 8 bases align to TRBD1. CDR3 residues: CASSPWTGLTDTQYF. CDR3 DNA: TGTGCCAGCTCACCCTGGACAGGGTTGACAGATACGCAGTATTTT.